This T cell receptor beta chain was sequenced during a study of response to subunit inactivated influenza vaccine. This clonotype was picked up a small number of times. TCRdb redid the calling of the RT-PCR reads with MiXCR, one entry per CDR3 protein. The sample includes fewer than 750,000 distinct CDR3 sequences, 13% to 15% of them seen just once. Deletions cut 5 bases from V and 3 bases from J, with 13 bases between. CDR1 DFQATT and CDR2 SNEGSKA come from the germline V gene (reference sequence). This CDR3 contains 13 residues. This sample comprised PBMCs from blood, obtained 11 to 12 days after vaccination. This chain joins TRBV20-1 and TRBJ2-5, with D tentatively TRBD2 (5 bases). The source is a man in his forties or fifties who received an inactivated influenza vaccine. CDR3 protein: CSAYGNLEETQYF. CDR3 nucleotide sequence: TGCAGTGCTTACGGGAATCTGGAAGAGACCCAGTACTTC.